This is a list of T cell receptor beta chains from one sample in a study of blood T cell repertoires in COVID-19. Repertoires were generated with immunoSEQ multiplex PCR, while TCRdb's copy carries only in-frame clones and drops some. The sample consists of over 120,000 clones, about 80% of them appearing once. Input material: peripheral blood. The source is a woman older than 75 with acute or convalescent COVID-19. Each CDR3 is given with its conserved first and last residue. Fields, in order: V gene, clone size, J gene, D gene, CDR3 protein, CDR3 DNA. A D gene is named only where the DNA matches it firmly. Rows give clone size only sometimes, using once, few, many, or a class for an expanded clone.

v_call: TRBV10-1; clone_size: once; j_call: TRBJ1-1; d_call: NA; cdr3_aa: CASSESGRAFF; cdr3_nt: TGCGCCAGCAGTGAATCAGGGCGCGCTTTCTTT
v_call: TRBV5-1; clone_size: once; j_call: TRBJ1-2; d_call: NA; cdr3_aa: CASSHSGGSNYGYTF; cdr3_nt: TGCGCCAGCAGCCATTCCGGGGGAAGCAACTATGGCTACACCTTC
v_call: TRBV6-5; clone_size: NA; j_call: TRBJ1-5; d_call: TRBD1; cdr3_aa: CASSPDRAQPQHF; cdr3_nt: TGTGCCAGCAGTCCGGACAGGGCTCAGCCCCAGCATTTT
v_call: TRBV4-1; clone_size: once; j_call: TRBJ1-2; d_call: NA; cdr3_aa: CASSPFTGIYGYTF; cdr3_nt: TGCGCCAGCAGCCCCTTCACAGGGATCTATGGCTACACCTTC
v_call: TRBV19; clone_size: NA; j_call: TRBJ2-4; d_call: NA; cdr3_aa: CASSPTATLAKNIQYF; cdr3_nt: TGTGCCAGTAGTCCAACAGCTACACTAGCCAAAAACATTCAGTACTTC
v_call: TRBV7-8; clone_size: NA; j_call: TRBJ2-7; d_call: TRBD2; cdr3_aa: CASSLRELAGYEQYF; cdr3_nt: TGTGCCAGCAGCTTAAGAGAGCTAGCGGGCTACGAGCAGTACTTC
v_call: TRBV19; clone_size: NA; j_call: TRBJ1-2; d_call: NA; cdr3_aa: CASSIGIHYGYTF; cdr3_nt: TGTGCCAGTAGTATCGGGATCCACTATGGCTACACCTTC
v_call: TRBV10-1; clone_size: NA; j_call: TRBJ1-1; d_call: TRBD1; cdr3_aa: CASSGGTGGGGTEAFF; cdr3_nt: TGCGCCAGCAGTGGAGGGACAGGGGGGGGAGGCACTGAAGCTTTCTTT
v_call: TRBV7-3; clone_size: NA; j_call: TRBJ2-2; d_call: NA; cdr3_aa: CASSLDRNTGELFF; cdr3_nt: TGTGCCAGCAGCTTAGACAGGAACACCGGGGAGCTGTTTTTT
v_call: TRBV11-2; clone_size: once; j_call: TRBJ1-2; d_call: NA; cdr3_aa: CASSYLSTRVDGYTF; cdr3_nt: TGTGCCAGCAGCTACTTGTCCACCAGGGTGGATGGCTACACCTTC
v_call: TRBV29-1; clone_size: NA; j_call: TRBJ1-2; d_call: TRBD1; cdr3_aa: CSVDLAGQGYGYTF; cdr3_nt: TGCAGCGTTGATCTTGCGGGACAGGGGTATGGCTACACCTTC
v_call: TRBV4-1; clone_size: NA; j_call: TRBJ1-4; d_call: TRBD1; cdr3_aa: CASSQRDRLEKLFF; cdr3_nt: TGCGCCAGCAGCCAACGGGACAGACTCGAAAAACTGTTTTTT
v_call: TRBV5-1; clone_size: NA; j_call: TRBJ2-3; d_call: NA; cdr3_aa: CASSALAFPGADTQYF; cdr3_nt: TGCGCCAGCAGCGCCTTAGCGTTCCCCGGGGCAGATACGCAGTATTTT
v_call: TRBV9; clone_size: NA; j_call: TRBJ1-1; d_call: NA; cdr3_aa: CASSVSDTEAFF; cdr3_nt: TGTGCCAGCAGCGTTTCGGACACTGAAGCTTTCTTT
v_call: TRBV7-6; clone_size: NA; j_call: TRBJ2-4; d_call: TRBD1; cdr3_aa: CASSAGTGGSGIQYF; cdr3_nt: TGTGCCAGCAGCGCAGGGACAGGGGGTTCAGGAATTCAGTACTTC
v_call: TRBV5-5; clone_size: NA; j_call: TRBJ1-2; d_call: TRBD1; cdr3_aa: CASSWGDRANYGYTF; cdr3_nt: TGTGCCAGCAGCTGGGGGGACAGGGCTAACTATGGCTACACCTTC
v_call: TRBV18; clone_size: NA; j_call: TRBJ2-1; d_call: TRBD1; cdr3_aa: CASSLRDRVNNEQFF; cdr3_nt: TGTGCCAGCTCACTCCGGGACAGGGTTAACAATGAGCAGTTCTTC
v_call: TRBV5-1; clone_size: NA; j_call: TRBJ2-7; d_call: NA; cdr3_aa: CASSLAGTPGEQYF; cdr3_nt: TGCGCCAGCAGCTTGGCGGGGACACCTGGCGAGCAGTACTTC
v_call: TRBV6-4; clone_size: NA; j_call: TRBJ2-5; d_call: NA; cdr3_aa: CASSDDSGETQYF; cdr3_nt: TGTGCCAGCAGTGACGACAGTGGAGAGACCCAGTACTTC
v_call: TRBV5-4; clone_size: NA; j_call: TRBJ1-1; d_call: TRBD1; cdr3_aa: CASSADRWNTEAFF; cdr3_nt: TGTGCCAGCAGCGCGGACAGGTGGAACACTGAAGCTTTCTTT
v_call: TRBV4-1; clone_size: NA; j_call: TRBJ1-2; d_call: NA; cdr3_aa: CASSQGQGNVYGYTF; cdr3_nt: TGCGCCAGCAGCCAAGGGCAGGGAAACGTCTATGGCTACACCTTC
v_call: TRBV4-3; clone_size: NA; j_call: TRBJ1-6; d_call: NA; cdr3_aa: CASSQGGTNNSPLHF; cdr3_nt: TGCGCCAGCAGCCAAGGTGGGACAAATAATTCACCCCTCCACTTT
v_call: TRBV7-2; clone_size: NA; j_call: TRBJ2-3; d_call: NA; cdr3_aa: CASKRQPSTDTQYF; cdr3_nt: TGTGCCAGCAAACGACAGCCTAGCACAGATACGCAGTATTTT
v_call: TRBV5-1; clone_size: NA; j_call: TRBJ1-2; d_call: NA; cdr3_aa: CASSLDPGPYGYTF; cdr3_nt: TGCGCCAGCAGCTTGGATCCAGGGCCCTATGGCTACACCTTC
v_call: TRBV24-1; clone_size: NA; j_call: TRBJ2-5; d_call: NA; cdr3_aa: CATSDGGRQETQYF; cdr3_nt: TGTGCCACCAGTGATGGGGGGAGGCAAGAGACCCAGTACTTC
v_call: TRBV5-5; clone_size: NA; j_call: TRBJ2-3; d_call: TRBD2; cdr3_aa: CASSLVAGGFDTQYF; cdr3_nt: TGTGCCAGCAGCTTAGTAGCGGGGGGTTTTGATACGCAGTATTTT
v_call: TRBV19; clone_size: NA; j_call: TRBJ1-4; d_call: NA; cdr3_aa: CASSIGQSNEKLFF; cdr3_nt: TGTGCCAGTAGTATCGGACAGTCTAATGAAAAACTGTTTTTT
v_call: TRBV15; clone_size: NA; j_call: TRBJ2-2; d_call: TRBD1; cdr3_aa: CATSRAGTGGITGELFF; cdr3_nt: TGTGCCACCAGCAGAGCTGGGACAGGGGGCATCACCGGGGAGCTGTTTTTT
v_call: TRBV18; clone_size: NA; j_call: TRBJ2-7; d_call: TRBD1; cdr3_aa: CASSPRSGGNEQYF; cdr3_nt: TGTGCCAGCTCACCACGATCAGGGGGCAACGAGCAGTACTTC
v_call: TRBV11-1; clone_size: NA; j_call: TRBJ2-1; d_call: TRBD1; cdr3_aa: CASSDTGTGAYNEQFF; cdr3_nt: TGTGCCAGCAGCGACACCGGGACAGGGGCCTACAATGAGCAGTTCTTC
v_call: TRBV4-1; clone_size: NA; j_call: TRBJ2-1; d_call: TRBD2; cdr3_aa: CASSLSGGGMSNEQFF; cdr3_nt: TGCGCCAGCAGCCTTAGCGGGGGGGGTATGAGCAATGAGCAGTTCTTC
v_call: TRBV11-1; clone_size: NA; j_call: TRBJ2-3; d_call: NA; cdr3_aa: CASSPRADTQYF; cdr3_nt: TGTGCCAGCAGCCCACGAGCAGATACGCAGTATTTT
v_call: TRBV9; clone_size: NA; j_call: TRBJ2-7; d_call: TRBD1; cdr3_aa: CASSESGLGQGAEQYF; cdr3_nt: TGTGCCAGCAGCGAAAGTGGATTAGGACAGGGGGCCGAGCAGTACTTC
v_call: TRBV7-2; clone_size: many; j_call: TRBJ1-2; d_call: NA; cdr3_aa: CASIMDITPIYGYTF; cdr3_nt: TGTGCCAGCATCATGGACATTACCCCGATCTATGGCTACACCTTC
v_call: TRBV5-1; clone_size: NA; j_call: TRBJ1-6; d_call: NA; cdr3_aa: CASSLGQVADNSPLHF; cdr3_nt: TGCGCCAGCAGCTTGGGGCAGGTCGCTGATAATTCACCCCTCCACTTT
v_call: TRBV4-1; clone_size: NA; j_call: TRBJ1-5; d_call: NA; cdr3_aa: CASSQLGGARQPQHF; cdr3_nt: TGCGCCAGCAGCCAACTGGGGGGGGCTCGCCAGCCCCAGCATTTT
v_call: TRBV4-2; clone_size: NA; j_call: TRBJ1-6; d_call: NA; cdr3_aa: CASSQDDGTLVYNSPLHF; cdr3_nt: TGTGCCAGCAGCCAAGATGACGGGACATTGGTCTATAATTCACCCCTCCACTTT
v_call: TRBV19; clone_size: NA; j_call: TRBJ1-1; d_call: NA; cdr3_aa: CASSIVGDTEAFF; cdr3_nt: TGTGCCAGTAGTATCGTAGGGGACACTGAAGCTTTCTTT
v_call: TRBV7-8; clone_size: once; j_call: TRBJ2-3; d_call: TRBD2; cdr3_aa: CASSSMTSGSTDTQYF; cdr3_nt: TGTGCCAGCAGCTCCATGACTAGCGGGAGCACAGATACGCAGTATTTT
v_call: TRBV19; clone_size: NA; j_call: TRBJ1-2; d_call: TRBD1; cdr3_aa: CASSKSTPGQEGYTF; cdr3_nt: TGTGCCAGTAGCAAATCAACGCCGGGACAGGAAGGCTACACCTTC
v_call: TRBV12-1; clone_size: NA; j_call: TRBJ1-2; d_call: NA; cdr3_aa: CASRFARPTGGYGYTF; cdr3_nt: TGTGCCAGCAGATTTGCGAGGCCGACGGGGGGATATGGCTACACCTTC
v_call: TRBV2; clone_size: once; j_call: TRBJ2-1; d_call: NA; cdr3_aa: CASSPGSAGYNEQFF; cdr3_nt: TGTGCCAGCAGCCCCGGGTCCGCGGGGTACAATGAGCAGTTCTTC
v_call: TRBV28; clone_size: NA; j_call: TRBJ1-4; d_call: NA; cdr3_aa: CASSLSTPREKLFF; cdr3_nt: TGTGCCAGCAGTTTATCTACCCCTCGGGAAAAACTGTTTTTT